The clone carrying this T cell receptor (beta chain) was seen a handful of times. The data belong to a study of blood T cells in healthy people across ages. This CDR3 is 13 amino acids long. The germline V gene has CDR1 SQVTM and CDR2 ANQGSEA. Trimming removed 3 bases at V and 5 bases at J, with 12 bases between. Alongside a J-beta primer mix, a sample-barcoded 5' primer served in a second PCR lasting roughly 6 to 11 cycles. Each CDR3 protein is one row after TCRdb ran MiXCR on the 5' RACE reads. The sample consists of about 1.4 million distinct CDR3 sequences, around 59% of them appearing once. This TCR was sampled from a man aged 18 to 30 in good health. The chain couples TRBV29-1 to TRBJ2-3, with unresolved D. The specimen sequenced was blood. The CDR3 DNA reads TGCAGCGTTGATTTGGCGCCGGGAGATACGCAGTATTTT. It specifies CSVDLAPGDTQYF.